These 25 T cell receptor beta chains originate from one sample sequenced in a study of post-analysis software for immune sequencing data. Findings of the study overall: Five or six TRBV segments, TRBV5-6, TRBV5-1 and TRBV20-1 among them, were found more frequent in patients than controls.

Antigen specificity for these receptors is unknown. Carried by the TCR beta cDNA libraries were unique molecular identifiers. TCRdb re-analysed the PCR reads in MiXCR, keeping a single row per CDR3 protein. The sample holds some 500,000 distinct CDR3 sequences; around 40% are singletons and the top ten take about 12%. Input material: blood. The source of these receptors is a girl aged 5 to 17 with multiple sclerosis.

The V gene is TRBV5-1, the J gene TRBJ2-2; 8 nucleotides match TRBD1. The germline V gene has CDR1 SGHRS and CDR2 YFSETQ. V dropped 3 bases and J dropped 2; count of bases not matched to a gene: 3. This CDR3 has 15 residues. CDR3 bases: TGCGCCAGCAGCTACGGACAGGGCAACACCGGGGAGCTGTTTTTT. Encoded protein: CASSYGQGNTGELFF.

This chain connects TRBV7-2 to TRBJ2-7, with D tentatively TRBD1 or TRBD2 (6 bases each). CDR3 length: 13 amino acids. The germline V gene encodes CDR1 SGHTA and CDR2 FQGNSA. V lost 6 bases to trimming and J lost 2 bases, with 11 bases between them. The CDR3 DNA is TGTGCCAGCAGTTTTAGGGGGGCCTACGAGCAGTACTTC. It specifies CASSFRGAYEQYF.

This clonotype was observed once. The chain has TRBV27 and TRBJ1-5; D remains ambiguous. V shed 3 bases and J shed 3 bases, with 9 bases lying between them. Germline lookup yields CDR1 MNHEY and CDR2 SMNVEV (reference sequence). The CDR3 is 14 residues long. For the CDR3, the DNA is TGTGCCAGCAGTTTCGGATTATTCAATCAGCCCCAGCATTTT. This gives the protein CASSFGLFNQPQHF.

The chain recombines TRBV10-3 with TRBJ2-1, with 7 nucleotides matching TRBD1. Germline CDR1 ENHRY, CDR2 SYGVKD. This CDR3 has 13 amino acids. The J segment lost 8 bases and the V segment lost 8 bases, leaving 9 bases of the junction unmatched. CDR3 protein: CAIHSRQGDEQFF. CDR3 DNA sequence: TGTGCCATCCACTCGAGACAGGGCGATGAGCAGTTCTTC.

The chain joins TRBV11-1 to TRBJ2-7, with 13 bases fitting TRBD2. Germline V lookup: CDR1 SGHAT, CDR2 FQDESV (reference sequence). V shed 5 bases and J 6 bases; nucleotides not matched to a gene: 10. The CDR3 runs to 16 residues. The CDR3 sequence is CASSHPGLAGESEQYF. For the CDR3, the DNA is TGTGCCAGCAGCCACCCCGGACTAGCGGGAGAAAGCGAGCAGTACTTC.

This clonotype was seen a few times. This sequence joins TRBV9 and TRBJ2-3, with D possibly matching TRBD1 (6 bases). V lost 2 bases, J lost 3 bases, and 13 bases lay in between. The CDR3 runs to 15 residues. Germline V gene data show CDR1 as SGDLS and CDR2 as YYNGEE. The CDR3 loop reads CASSVGQGMTDTQYF. The CDR3, as DNA: TGTGCCAGCAGCGTTGGGCAGGGGATGACAGATACGCAGTATTTT.

The rearrangement joins TRBV18 to TRBJ2-1; 7 bases map to TRBD1. Germline CDR1 is KGHSH and CDR2 is LQKENI. The CDR3 sequence is 15 residues long. V lost 2 bases and J lost 9; bases outside the gene matches: 10. The CDR3 nucleotides read TGTGCCAGCTCACCAACAGGGGAAGTAGGAACTGAGCAGTTCTTC. It specifies CASSPTGEVGTEQFF.

The genes are TRBV4-1 and TRBJ1-1; 8 nucleotides match TRBD1. V was clipped by 1 base and J by 3 bases; unmatched bases: 4. The germline V gene encodes CDR1 MGHRA and CDR2 YSYEKL. CDR3 length: 15 residues. Written as DNA, the CDR3 is TGCGCCAGCAGCCAAGCTCCGGACAGGGACACTGAAGCTTTCTTT. As protein: CASSQAPDRDTEAFF.

This clonotype has only a few counts. V is TRBV2 and J is TRBJ2-7, with TRBD1 as a possible D gene (7 bases). Germline V gene data show CDR1 as SNHLY and CDR2 as FYNNEI. Trimming pared 0 bases from V and 2 bases from J, leaving 17 bases between. CDR3 length: 17 amino acids. CDR3 nucleotide sequence: TGTGCCAGCAGTGAAGCAGTCGGAGGGGACAGCACCTACGAGCAGTACTTC. Translated, it gives CASSEAVGGDSTYEQYF.

The chain carries TRBV25-1 and TRBJ2-1; D remains unclear. The ends were cut back, 4 bases at V and 7 bases at J, with 5 bases in the middle. Germline V gives CDR1 MGHDK, CDR2 SYGVNS. The CDR3 length is 11 residues. CDR3 loop: CASSGINEQFF. In nucleotides, the CDR3 is TGTGCCAGCAGTGGGATAAATGAGCAGTTCTTC.

This clonotype was seen a few times. Germline and junction disagree at one end, which may indicate a read error. V gene TRBV9 combines with J gene TRBJ2-1, with 13 nucleotides matching TRBD2. Germline V gene lookup returns CDR1 SGDLS and CDR2 YYNGEE. CDR3 length: 16 amino acids. The CDR3 spells CASSSRTSGSFHEQFF. The CDR3 nucleotides read TGTGCTAGCAGCTCCCGGACTAGCGGGAGTTTCCATGAGCAGTTCTTC. Looking up the rest from reference TRBV9 and TRBJ2-1 gives the full variable domain: DSGVTQTPKHLITATGQRVTLRCSPRSGDLSVYWYQQSLDQGLQFLIQYYNGEERAKGNILERFSAQQFPDLHSELNLSSLELGDSALYFCASSSRTSGSFHEQFFGPGTRLTVL.

The chain couples TRBV2 to TRBJ2-1, with D perhaps TRBD2 (5 bases). The J call may be in error: the DNA end matches TRBJ2-7 better. Germline CDR1 SNHLY, CDR2 FYNNEI. This CDR3 region has 14 residues. This CDR3 is CASQTTRSYNEQYF. CDR3 bases: TGTGCCAGCCAGACTACACGCTCCTACAATGAGCAGTACTTC.

The rearrangement links TRBV6-2 or TRBV6-3 to TRBJ1-2; D is uncertain. Germline V gives CDR1 MNHEY, CDR2 SVGEGT. The CDR3 loop spans 13 amino acids. V was clipped by 2 bases and J by 8 bases, with 12 bases between them. The CDR3 sequence is CASSYTPVGGYTF. Written as DNA, the CDR3 is TGTGCCAGCAGTTACACCCCTGTAGGCGGCTACACCTTC.

This clonotype was seen once. V is TRBV19 and J is TRBJ2-6; 7 positions agree with TRBD1. The V gene end was trimmed by 7 bases and the J gene end by 4 bases; junction bases not matched to a gene: 10. Germline V gene sequence: CDR1 LNHDA, CDR2 SQIVND (reference sequence). The CDR3 is 16 amino acids. The CDR3 DNA follows: TGTGCCAGTACCCTAAAAGGGGGCGCGGGGGCCAACGTCCTGACTTTC. Its translation is CASTLKGGAGANVLTF.

This chain connects TRBV2 to TRBJ2-7; no reliable D call. The CDR3 has 15 amino acids. The V gene lost 2 bases and the J gene lost 0 bases, with 11 bases spanning the gap. The germline V gene encodes CDR1 SNHLY and CDR2 FYNNEI. CDR3 sequence reads: CASSEYYGGSYEQYF. CDR3 DNA sequence: TGTGCCAGCAGTGAATACTACGGTGGCTCCTACGAGCAGTACTTC.

With regard to this clonotype: One junction end does not reproduce the germline sequence, and a read error may be involved. The gene calls are TRBV5-1 and TRBJ2-5, with 8 positions matching TRBD1. The J call may be mistaken, given a closer DNA end match to TRBJ2-7. Looked up from germline, CDR1 is SGHRS and CDR2 is YFSETQ. This CDR3 has 15 amino acids. CDR3 in DNA: TGCACCAGCAGCTTAGACAGGGGCGCTAGATACGAGCAGTACTTC. Translation gives CTSSLDRGARYEQYF.

The CDR3 reads CASRLVRADTQYF. The CDR3 nucleotides are TGTGCCAGCAGACTAGTGAGAGCAGATACGCAGTATTTT. J is TRBJ2-3 and V is TRBV12-3 or TRBV12-4; perhaps TRBD2 as D (5 bases). This CDR3 is built from 13 residues. Trimming removed 6 bases from V and 4 bases from J, with 11 bases in between.

This clonotype was recorded a few times. The chain carries TRBV6-5 and TRBJ1-2, with 7 nucleotides matching TRBD1. In germline, CDR1 is MNHEY, CDR2 SVGAGI. The CDR3 is made up of 15 amino acids. The V segment lost 2 bases and the J segment 4 bases; nucleotides outside the gene matches: 7. CDR3 sequence (DNA): TGTGCCAGCAGTTACGGGACAGCTCTGTCCTATGGCTACACCTTC. Translating gives CASSYGTALSYGYTF.

This chain connects TRBV2 to TRBJ2-7; D is uncertain. The CDR3 totals 13 residues. The germline V and J ends were trimmed by 8 bases and 2 bases, with 13 bases remaining between them. In germline, CDR1 is SNHLY, CDR2 FYNNEI. The CDR3 DNA reads as TGTGCCAGCTCTGCCGAGATGGCCTACGAGCAGTACTTC. Amino acids: CASSAEMAYEQYF.

This rearrangement joins TRBV14 to TRBJ2-7; no clear D gene. Germline V gene lookup returns CDR1 SGHDN and CDR2 FVKESK. The CDR3 is 14 residues long. Deletions cut 0 bases from V and 0 bases from J, with 6 bases between. DNA of the CDR3: TGTGCCAGCAGCCAAGATATGGCCTCCTACGAGCAGTACTTC. Its translation is CASSQDMASYEQYF.

This clonotype occurred a few times. The V call is TRBV20-1, the J call TRBJ2-1, with TRBD2 identical over 8 bases. Germline V gene data show CDR1 as DFQATT and CDR2 as SNEGSKA (reference sequence). The V gene end was trimmed by 6 bases and the J gene end by 4 bases; junction bases not matched to a gene: 11. The CDR3 extends over 15 amino acids. DNA for the CDR3: TGCAGTGCCCCGCTGGGCGGGGGGATTTACAATGAGCAGTTCTTC. This translates into CSAPLGGGIYNEQFF.

This clonotype was observed a few times. The chain recombines TRBV7-6 with TRBJ2-3; D remains unclear. The V gene's germline CDR1 is SGHVS and CDR2 FNYEAQ. The ends were cut back, 5 bases at V and 1 base at J, with 13 bases in the middle. The length of the CDR3 is 15 residues. The CDR3 protein is CASSPIGPGTDTQYF. CDR3 nucleotides: TGTGCCAGCAGCCCAATCGGACCGGGCACAGATACGCAGTATTTT. Full variable domain (remainder filled in from reference TRBV7-6 and TRBJ2-3): GAGVSQSPRYKVTKRGQDVALRCDPISGHVSLYWYRQALGQGPEFLTYFNYEAQQDKSGLPNDRFSAERPEGSISTLTIQRTEQRDSAMYRCASSPIGPGTDTQYFGPGTRLTVL.

This clonotype showed up just a few times. V gene TRBV29-1 combines with J gene TRBJ1-4; D is uncertain. The V end lost 0 bases, the J end lost 6 bases, and 5 bases lay between the germline ends. Germline values: CDR1 SQVTM, CDR2 ANQGSEA. The CDR3 consists of 12 residues. For the CDR3, the DNA is TGCAGCGTTGAAGATCGTGATGAAAAACTGTTTTTT. Its translation is CSVEDRDEKLFF.

This chain uses TRBV6-6 with TRBJ2-7; TRBD2 matches at 7 bases. This CDR3 region has 12 residues. V lost 7 bases to trimming and J lost 5 bases; unmatched junction nucleotides: 5. From germline, CDR1 is MNHNY and CDR2 SVGAGI (reference sequence). CDR3 loop: CASTLGGDEQYF. The CDR3 DNA reads as TGTGCCAGCACCCTGGGAGGGGACGAGCAGTACTTC.

This clonotype was seen more than once but under ten times. The chain recombines TRBV9 with TRBJ2-1; TRBD2 is a possible D gene (7 bases). V was pared by 0 bases and J by 5 bases, with 12 bases between. The CDR3 is 15 amino acids. Germline V gene sequence: CDR1 SGDLS, CDR2 YYNGEE. CDR3 nucleotide sequence: TGTGCCAGCAGCGTAGACGGGAGGACAGACAATGAGCAGTTCTTC. Protein product: CASSVDGRTDNEQFF.